This T cell receptor beta chain was identified in a study of CD8 T cells in ankylosing spondylitis. General study findings and limits: Significant enrichment of disease-linked clones was reportedly seen in matched ankylosing spondylitis synovial fluid. Blood of patients with ankylosing spondylitis appeared to be characterized by a TCR beta motif of 8 or 9 highly homologous variants. Disease-linked clones had a CD8+ phenotype and relatively low frequency in peripheral blood.

Trimming stripped 3 bases from V and 2 bases from J, with 12 bases between. Germline values: CDR1 LGHDT, CDR2 YNNKEL (reference sequence). This CDR3 is 15 amino acids long. A remark on this clonotype: Its cognate antigen is unknown.

Each CDR3 protein is one row after TCRdb ran MiXCR on the 5' RACE reads. The table lists 250,000 to 350,000 distinct CDR3 sequences, around 19% of them singletons. The clonotype originates from a male donor with ankylosing spondylitis or in good health (not recorded which). V is TRBV3-1 and J is TRBJ2-3; a weak D match, TRBD2 (6 bases). Sequencing was done on a sample of blood, either unsorted or a sorted T cell fraction (not recorded which). The CDR3 loop reads CASSQTRTYTDTQYF. The CDR3 coding sequence is TGTGCCAGCAGCCAGACTAGAACCTACACAGATACGCAGTATTTT.